The 11 T cell receptor beta chains below all came from one sample that was sequenced in a study of blood T cell repertoires in COVID-19. Profiling relied on immunoSEQ multiplex PCR, and the TCRdb table lists in-frame clones only, not all of them. The data contain 400,000 to 500,000 clones, roughly 84% of them seen just once; the ten biggest clones take up roughly 1.4%. The sequencing sample was made of PBMCs or T cells enriched from blood (not recorded which). These receptor sequences come from a woman aged 18-35 years who had been exposed to COVID-19.

This sequence joins TRBV27 and TRBJ2-3; D uncertain. Between the trimmed V and J ends, which lost 0 bases and 2 bases, there was a span of 6 bases. The germline V gene has CDR1 MNHEY and CDR2 SMNVEV (reference sequence). This CDR3 region has 14 residues. The CDR3 loop is CASSLSPFTDTQYF. DNA for the CDR3: TGTGCCAGCAGTTTATCCCCTTTCACAGATACGCAGTATTTT.

CDR3 sequence (DNA): TGTGCCAGCAGCCGAGCTAGCGGGAACTACAATGAGCAGTTCTTC. Translation gives CASSRASGNYNEQFF. This chain links TRBV14 with TRBJ2-1; 9 bases line up with TRBD2. V shed 4 bases, J shed 3 bases, and the junction held 4 bases outside the gene matches. The V gene's germline CDR1 is SGHDN and CDR2 FVKESK. CDR3 length equals 15 residues. The full variable domain, its missing parts supplied by reference TRBV14 and TRBJ2-1, is EAGVTQFPSHSVIEKGQTVTLRCDPISGHDNLYWYRRVMGKEIKFLLHFVKESKQDESGMPNNRFLAERTGGTYSTLKVQPAELEDSGVYFCASSRASGNYNEQFFGPGTRLTVL.

Comments on this clone: Relative to the germline gene, one junction end is altered; a read error may explain this. Other DNA sequences in the same sample also yield this CDR3. The rearrangement joins TRBV5-1 to TRBJ2-7; maybe TRBD1 (6 bases). From germline, CDR1 is SGHRS and CDR2 YFSETQ. The CDR3 length is 13 residues. The CDR3 coding sequence is TGCGCCAGCAGCTTGCTGCAGGGGTACGAGCAGTACTTT. As protein: CASSLLQGYEQYF.

The chain combines TRBV3-1 (or the pseudogene TRBV3-2) with TRBJ2-1; no firm D call. The V end was cut by 4 bases, the J end by 9 bases, with 16 bases between. Germline V gives CDR1 LGHDT, CDR2 YNNKEL (reference sequence). The CDR3 loop spans 14 amino acids. CDR3 sequence (DNA): TGTGCCAGCAGCCCCCAGGTCCAATACGGTGAGCAGTTCTTC. Protein: CASSPQVQYGEQFF.

This clone was counted a few times. The CDR3 loop is CASSPPGTLNYGYTF. The DNA of the CDR3 is TGTGCCAGCTCACCACCCGGGACTCTTAACTATGGCTACACCTTC. The chain uses TRBV18 and TRBJ1-2; TRBD1 is a possible D gene (5 bases). The CDR3 totals 15 residues. Trimming left V 0 bases short and J 1 base short, with 9 bases between. The germline V gene has CDR1 KGHSH and CDR2 LQKENI.

J is TRBJ1-2 and V is TRBV29-1, with 7 bases that match TRBD1. CDR1 and CDR2 (germline): SQVTM, ANQGSEA. The CDR3 length is 11 residues. The CDR3 region is CRNGTVYGYTF. In DNA, the CDR3 is TGCAGGAACGGGACAGTCTATGGCTACACCTTC.

The CDR3 here is CASSRPWTGRPETQYF. The CDR3 DNA follows: TGTGCCAGCTCACGCCCCTGGACAGGGAGACCGGAGACCCAGTACTTC. The genes are TRBV18 and TRBJ2-5; 8 nucleotides match TRBD1. The CDR3 has 16 amino acids. V lost 4 bases to trimming and J lost 5 bases; unmatched junction nucleotides: 12. In germline, CDR1 is KGHSH, CDR2 LQKENI.

The chain recombines TRBV5-6 with TRBJ1-5; TRBD1 aligns across 10 bases. Germline lookup yields CDR1 SGHDT and CDR2 YYEEEE. J was trimmed by 0 bases and V by 4 bases; bases with no gene match: 1. CDR3 length: 15 amino acids. The CDR3 bases are TGTGCCAGCAGCGACAGGGGGCATAGCAATCAGCCCCAGCATTTT. Translation gives CASSDRGHSNQPQHF.

This clone is a singleton in its sample. The chain couples TRBV7-8 to TRBJ1-5; D is undetermined. Germline CDR1 SGHVS, CDR2 FQNEAQ. The V and J ends lost 1 base and 2 bases respectively, with 12 bases between them. CDR3 size: 16 residues. CDR3: CASSLGQVGGNQPQHF. The DNA for the CDR3 is TGTGCCAGCAGCTTAGGCCAGGTGGGCGGCAATCAGCCCCAGCATTTT.

CDR3 DNA: TGTGCCAGCTCAGGGGCCCCTAACTATGGCTACACCTTC. This gives the protein CASSGAPNYGYTF. This sequence joins TRBV9 and TRBJ1-2; TRBD1 might be the D (6 bases). The CDR3 consists of 13 residues. The V end was cut by 7 bases, the J end by 0 bases, with 10 bases between. The germline V gene encodes CDR1 SGDLS and CDR2 YYNGEE.

This clone was picked up one time. This chain joins TRBV9 and TRBJ1-3; D is ambiguous. V was pared by 3 bases and J by 0 bases, with 13 bases between. CDR3 size: 16 residues. Germline assignment: CDR1 SGDLS and CDR2 YYNGEE. The CDR3, as DNA: TGTGCCAGCAGCGCGGGTACTACGAGCTCTGGAAACACCATATATTTT. It yields the protein CASSAGTTSSGNTIYF.